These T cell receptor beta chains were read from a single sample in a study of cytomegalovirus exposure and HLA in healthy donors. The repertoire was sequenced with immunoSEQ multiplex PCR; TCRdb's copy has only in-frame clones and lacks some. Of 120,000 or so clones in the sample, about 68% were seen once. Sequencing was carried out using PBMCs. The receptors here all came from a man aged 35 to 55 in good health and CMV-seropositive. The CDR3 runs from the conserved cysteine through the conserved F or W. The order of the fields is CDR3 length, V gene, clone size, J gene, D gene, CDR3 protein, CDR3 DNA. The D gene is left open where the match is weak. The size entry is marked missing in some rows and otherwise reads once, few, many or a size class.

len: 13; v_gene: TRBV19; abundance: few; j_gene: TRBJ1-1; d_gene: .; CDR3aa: CASSRGMNTEAFF; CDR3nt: TGTGCCAGTAGCCGAGGAATGAACACTGAAGCTTTCTTT
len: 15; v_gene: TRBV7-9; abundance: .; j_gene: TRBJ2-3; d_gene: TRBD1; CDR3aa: CASNPTGGGTDTQYF; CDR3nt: TGTGCCAGCAACCCGACAGGGGGTGGGACAGATACGCAGTATTTT
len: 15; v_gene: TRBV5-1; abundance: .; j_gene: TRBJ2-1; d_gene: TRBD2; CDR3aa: CASSLISGGLNEQFF; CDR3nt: TGCGCCAGCAGCTTAATTAGCGGGGGGCTCAATGAGCAGTTCTTC
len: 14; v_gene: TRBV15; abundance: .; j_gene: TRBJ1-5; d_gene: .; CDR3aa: CATTPERLSQPQHF; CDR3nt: TGTGCCACCACCCCGGAGCGACTTAGCCAGCCCCAGCATTTT
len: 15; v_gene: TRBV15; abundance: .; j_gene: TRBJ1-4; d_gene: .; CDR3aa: CATSSRDSGDEKLFF; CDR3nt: TGTGCCACCAGCAGCCGGGACTCCGGGGATGAAAAACTGTTTTTT
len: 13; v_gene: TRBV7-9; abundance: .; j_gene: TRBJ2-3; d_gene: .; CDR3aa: CASSLAAVGTQYF; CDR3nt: TGTGCCAGCAGCTTAGCAGCGGTTGGGACGCAGTATTTT
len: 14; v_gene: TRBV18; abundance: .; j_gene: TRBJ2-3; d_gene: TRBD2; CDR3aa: CASSPSSGRGAQYF; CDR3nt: TGTGCCAGCTCACCTTCTAGCGGGAGAGGGGCGCAGTATTTT
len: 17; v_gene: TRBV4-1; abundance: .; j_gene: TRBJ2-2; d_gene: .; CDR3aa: CASSQEGVQGMVGELFF; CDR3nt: TGCGCCAGCAGCCAAGAAGGGGTCCAGGGTATGGTCGGGGAGCTGTTTTTT
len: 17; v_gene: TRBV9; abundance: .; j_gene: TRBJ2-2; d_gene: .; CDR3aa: CASSLNRRLSNTGELFF; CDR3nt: TGTGCCAGCAGCCTCAACCGGAGACTCTCGAACACCGGGGAGCTGTTTTTT
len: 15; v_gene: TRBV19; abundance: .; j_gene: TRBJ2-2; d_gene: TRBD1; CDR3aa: CASIRTGRNTGELFF; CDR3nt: TGTGCCAGTATCCGGACAGGGAGAAACACCGGGGAGCTGTTTTTT
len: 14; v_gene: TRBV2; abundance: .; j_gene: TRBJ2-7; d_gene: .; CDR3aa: CASRDTDTNYEQYF; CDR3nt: TGTGCCAGCAGGGACACCGACACTAACTACGAGCAGTACTTC
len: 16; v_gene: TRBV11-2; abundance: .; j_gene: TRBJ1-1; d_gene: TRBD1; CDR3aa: CASSSGQGMMNTEAFF; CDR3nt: TGTGCCAGCAGCTCCGGACAGGGGATGATGAACACTGAAGCTTTCTTT
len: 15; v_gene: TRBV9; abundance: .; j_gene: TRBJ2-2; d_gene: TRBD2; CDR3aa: CASSPPGGSTGELFF; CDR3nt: TGTGCCAGCAGCCCGCCGGGGGGAAGTACCGGGGAGCTGTTTTTT
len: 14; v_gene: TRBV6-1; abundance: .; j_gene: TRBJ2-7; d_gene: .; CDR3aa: CASSGGRGSGEQYF; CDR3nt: TGTGCCAGCAGTGGCGGGCGGGGTTCGGGTGAGCAGTACTTC
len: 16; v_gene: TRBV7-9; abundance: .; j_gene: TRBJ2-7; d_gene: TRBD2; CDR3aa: CASSPTSGASGYEQYF; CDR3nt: TGTGCCAGCAGCCCCACTAGCGGGGCCTCCGGGTACGAGCAGTACTTC
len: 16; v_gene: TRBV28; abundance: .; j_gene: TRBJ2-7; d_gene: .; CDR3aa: CASSLGGWRASYEQYF; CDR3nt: TGTGCCAGCAGTCTGGGCGGGTGGCGGGCCTCCTACGAGCAGTACTTC
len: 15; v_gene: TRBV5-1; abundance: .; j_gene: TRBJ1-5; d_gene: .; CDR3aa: CASSEDNNSNQPQHF; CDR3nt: TGCGCCAGCAGCGAGGACAACAATAGCAATCAGCCCCAGCATTTT
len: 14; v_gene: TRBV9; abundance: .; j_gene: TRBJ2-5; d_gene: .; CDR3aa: CASSVGGSQETQYF; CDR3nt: TGTGCCAGCAGCGTGGGCGGGTCACAAGAGACCCAGTACTTC
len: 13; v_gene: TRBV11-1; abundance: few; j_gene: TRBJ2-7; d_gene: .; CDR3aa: CASSPTTRYEQYF; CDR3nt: TGTGCCAGCAGCCCCACCACGCGGTACGAGCAGTACTTC
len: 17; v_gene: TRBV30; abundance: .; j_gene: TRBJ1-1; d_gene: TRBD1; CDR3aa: CAWSGGSPGQQNTEAFF; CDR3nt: TGTGCCTGGAGTGGAGGCTCCCCGGGACAGCAGAACACTGAAGCTTTCTTT
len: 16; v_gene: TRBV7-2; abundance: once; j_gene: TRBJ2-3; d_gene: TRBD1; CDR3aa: CASSRDGTASTDTQYF; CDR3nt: TGTGCCAGCAGCCGGGACGGGACAGCTAGCACAGATACGCAGTATTTT
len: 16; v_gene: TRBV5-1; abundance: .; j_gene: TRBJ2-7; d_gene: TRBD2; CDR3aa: CASSFAGGTSSYEQYF; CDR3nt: TGCGCCAGCAGCTTCGCCGGGGGGACGAGCTCCTACGAGCAGTACTTC
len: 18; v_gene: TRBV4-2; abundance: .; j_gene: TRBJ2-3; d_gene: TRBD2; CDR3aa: CASSQQGGGGTGTDTQYF; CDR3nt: TGTGCCAGCAGCCAGCAAGGCGGGGGAGGGACCGGCACAGATACGCAGTATTTT
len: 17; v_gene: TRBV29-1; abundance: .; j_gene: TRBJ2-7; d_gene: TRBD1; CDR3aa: CSVEADRRLGNHYEQYF; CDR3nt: TGCAGCGTTGAAGCGGACAGGAGGTTGGGCAACCACTACGAGCAGTACTTC
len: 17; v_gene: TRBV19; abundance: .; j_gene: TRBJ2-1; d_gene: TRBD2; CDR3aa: CASSIPAGGSSYNEQFF; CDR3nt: TGTGCCAGTAGTATCCCAGCGGGAGGGAGCTCCTACAATGAGCAGTTCTTC
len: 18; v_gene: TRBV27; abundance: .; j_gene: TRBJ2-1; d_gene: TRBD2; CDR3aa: CASSLSWLAGGSYNEQFF; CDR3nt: TGTGCCAGCAGTTTAAGCTGGCTAGCGGGGGGGTCCTACAATGAGCAGTTCTTC
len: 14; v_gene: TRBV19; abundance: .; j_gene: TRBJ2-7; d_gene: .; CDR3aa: CASSSTVESYEQYF; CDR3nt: TGTGCCAGTAGTTCTACGGTGGAGTCCTACGAGCAGTACTTC
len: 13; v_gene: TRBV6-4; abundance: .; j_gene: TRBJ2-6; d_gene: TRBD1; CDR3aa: CASSPTGGAFLTF; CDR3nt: TGTGCCAGCAGCCCGACAGGGGGCGCCTTCCTGACTTTC
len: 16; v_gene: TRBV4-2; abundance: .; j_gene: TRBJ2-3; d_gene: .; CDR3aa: CASSPLGAGVTDTQYF; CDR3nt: TGTGCCAGCAGCCCCCTGGGAGCGGGCGTCACAGATACGCAGTATTTT
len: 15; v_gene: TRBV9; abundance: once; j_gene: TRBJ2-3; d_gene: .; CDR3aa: CASSVSLALTDTQYF; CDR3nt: TGTGCCAGCAGCGTATCCCTAGCGTTGACAGATACGCAGTATTTT
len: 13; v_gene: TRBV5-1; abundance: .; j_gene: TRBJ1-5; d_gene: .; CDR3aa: CASSLASDQPQHF; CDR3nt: TGCGCCAGCAGCTTGGCGTCGGATCAGCCCCAGCATTTT
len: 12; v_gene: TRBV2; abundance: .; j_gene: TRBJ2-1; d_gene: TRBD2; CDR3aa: CASTSRGGEQFF; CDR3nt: TGTGCCAGCACTTCCCGGGGGGGTGAGCAGTTCTTC
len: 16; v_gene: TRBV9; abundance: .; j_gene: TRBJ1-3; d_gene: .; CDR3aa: CASSMGGAYSGNTIYF; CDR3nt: TGTGCCAGCAGCATGGGGGGGGCCTACTCTGGAAACACCATATATTTT
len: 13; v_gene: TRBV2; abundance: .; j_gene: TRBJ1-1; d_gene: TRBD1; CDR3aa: CASRGQGNTEAFF; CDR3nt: TGTGCCAGCAGGGGACAGGGAAACACTGAAGCTTTCTTT
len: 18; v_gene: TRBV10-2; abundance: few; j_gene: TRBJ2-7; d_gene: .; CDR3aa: CASSEQGILGSRLGEQYF; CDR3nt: TGCGCCAGCAGTGAGCAGGGCATACTGGGTTCTAGATTAGGCGAGCAGTACTTC
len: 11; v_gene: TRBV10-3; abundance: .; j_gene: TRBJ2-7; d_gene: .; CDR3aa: CAISDSDEQYF; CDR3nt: TGTGCCATCAGTGATTCGGACGAGCAGTACTTC
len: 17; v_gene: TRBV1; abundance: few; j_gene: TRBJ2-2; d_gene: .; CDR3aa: CTSSQGVTGEITGELFF; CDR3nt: TGCACCAGCAGCCAAGGAGTTACGGGGGAGATAACGGGGGAGCTGTTTTTT
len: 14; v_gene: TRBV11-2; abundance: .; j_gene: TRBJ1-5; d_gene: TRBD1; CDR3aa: CASSPTGVNQPQHF; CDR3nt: TGTGCCAGCAGCCCAACAGGGGTCAATCAGCCCCAGCATTTT
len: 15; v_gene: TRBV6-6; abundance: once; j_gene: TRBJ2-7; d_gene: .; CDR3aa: CASGRGDVTTYEQYF; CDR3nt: TGTGCCAGCGGCAGGGGGGACGTTACCACCTACGAGCAGTACTTC
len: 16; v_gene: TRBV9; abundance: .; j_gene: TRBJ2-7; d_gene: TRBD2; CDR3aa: CASSPPGLAGMYEQYF; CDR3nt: TGTGCCAGCAGCCCACCGGGACTAGCGGGGATGTACGAGCAGTACTTC
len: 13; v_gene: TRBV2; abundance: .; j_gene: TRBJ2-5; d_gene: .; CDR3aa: CASRPRGEETQYF; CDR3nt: TGTGCCAGCAGGCCACGGGGAGAAGAGACCCAGTACTTC
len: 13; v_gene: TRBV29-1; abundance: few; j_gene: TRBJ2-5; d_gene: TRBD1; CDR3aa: CSVETGDRETQYF; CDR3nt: TGCAGCGTCGAAACAGGGGACCGAGAGACCCAGTACTTC
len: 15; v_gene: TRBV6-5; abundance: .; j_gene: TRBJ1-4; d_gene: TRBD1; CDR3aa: CASRPGDRGGEKLFF; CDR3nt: TGTGCCAGCAGACCCGGGGACAGGGGAGGTGAAAAACTGTTTTTT
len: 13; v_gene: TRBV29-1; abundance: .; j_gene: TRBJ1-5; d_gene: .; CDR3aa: CSVVFRSDQPQHF; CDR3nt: TGCAGCGTTGTATTCAGGTCGGATCAGCCCCAGCATTTT
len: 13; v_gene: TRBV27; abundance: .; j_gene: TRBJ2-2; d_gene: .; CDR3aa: CASSPRGTGELFF; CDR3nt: TGTGCCAGCAGTCCCCGGGGCACCGGGGAGCTGTTTTTT
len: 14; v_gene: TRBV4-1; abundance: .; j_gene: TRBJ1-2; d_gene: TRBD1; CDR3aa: CASRDDREVYGYTF; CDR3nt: TGCGCCAGCCGAGATGACAGGGAGGTCTATGGCTACACCTTC
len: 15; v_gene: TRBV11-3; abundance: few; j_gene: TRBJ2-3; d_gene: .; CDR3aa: CASSFQGRRTDTQYF; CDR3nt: TGTGCCAGCAGCTTTCAGGGGCGGAGGACAGATACGCAGTATTTT
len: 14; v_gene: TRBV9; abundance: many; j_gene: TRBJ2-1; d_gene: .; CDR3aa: CASSFSGSTGEQFF; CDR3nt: TGTGCCAGCAGCTTCTCCGGGTCTACAGGAGAACAGTTCTTC
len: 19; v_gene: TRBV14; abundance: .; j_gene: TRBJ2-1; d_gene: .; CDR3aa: CASSALVRKAGSSYNEQFF; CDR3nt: TGTGCCAGCAGCGCCTTAGTCCGGAAGGCGGGGAGCTCCTACAATGAGCAGTTCTTC
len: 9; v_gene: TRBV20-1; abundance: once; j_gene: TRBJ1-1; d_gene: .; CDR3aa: CSASAGAFF; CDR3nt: TGCAGTGCTTCCGCCGGAGCTTTCTTT
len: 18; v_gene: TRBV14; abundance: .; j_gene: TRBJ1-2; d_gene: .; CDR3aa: CASSNARGSIHLNYGYTF; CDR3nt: TGTGCCAGCAGTAATGCTCGGGGGTCTATACATCTAAACTATGGCTACACCTTC
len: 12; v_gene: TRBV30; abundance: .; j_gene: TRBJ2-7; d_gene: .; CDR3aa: CACSLGLHEQYF; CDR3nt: TGTGCCTGTAGCCTCGGCCTCCACGAGCAGTACTTC
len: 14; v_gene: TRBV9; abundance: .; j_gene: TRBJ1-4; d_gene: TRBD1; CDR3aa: CASSVDLGQQKLFF; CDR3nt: TGTGCCAGCAGCGTAGATTTGGGACAGCAAAAACTGTTTTTT
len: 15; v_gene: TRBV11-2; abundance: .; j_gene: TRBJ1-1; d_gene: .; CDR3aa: CASSLGHDLITEAFF; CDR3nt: TGTGCCAGCAGCCTCGGACACGACTTGATCACTGAAGCTTTCTTT
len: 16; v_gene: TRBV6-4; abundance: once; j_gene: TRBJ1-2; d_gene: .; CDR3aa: CASSARPTPRVSGYTF; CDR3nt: TGTGCCAGCAGTGCTAGACCCACCCCCAGGGTTAGTGGCTACACCTTC
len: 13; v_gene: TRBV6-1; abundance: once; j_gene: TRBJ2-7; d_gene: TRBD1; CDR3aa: CASVNTGVSEQYF; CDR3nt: TGTGCCAGCGTCAACACAGGGGTGAGCGAGCAGTACTTC
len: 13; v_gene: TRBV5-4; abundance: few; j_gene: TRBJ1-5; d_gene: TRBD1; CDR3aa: CASSADRGQPQHF; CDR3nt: TGTGCCAGCAGCGCCGACAGGGGACAGCCCCAGCATTTT
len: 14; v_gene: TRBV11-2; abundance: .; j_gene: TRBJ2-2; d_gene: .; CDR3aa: CASSLARGTGELFF; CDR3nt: TGTGCCAGCAGCTTAGCAAGGGGGACCGGGGAGCTGTTTTTT
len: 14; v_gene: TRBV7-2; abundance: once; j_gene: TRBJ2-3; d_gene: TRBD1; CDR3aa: CASSWDRARDTQYF; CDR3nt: TGTGCCAGCAGCTGGGACAGGGCGAGGGATACGCAGTATTTT